The 12 T cell receptor beta chains given below trace back to one sample, sequenced in a study of beta chain features in type 1 diabetes. Sequenced material consisted of expressed TCRB transcripts (all of the isolated RNA was reverse transcribed). The table came from immunoSEQ multiplex PCR; TCRdb's copy has only in-frame clones and leaves some out. This sample has fewer than 550,000 clones, with 10% to 12% found just once. Sequenced material: naive CD4+ T cells from blood. These receptors all stem from a woman under 30 in good health.

This clone was seen only a few times. The V and J genes are TRBV18 and TRBJ2-3; TRBD1 might be the D (5 bases). Trimming took off 3 bases at V and 6 bases at J, with 10 bases between the two ends. The CDR3 runs 13 residues. Germline V gene lookup returns CDR1 KGHSH and CDR2 LQKENI. CDR3 nucleotides: TGTGCCAGCTCACCTTATGGGGCGGATACGCAGTATTTT. Its protein product is CASSPYGADTQYF.

J is TRBJ2-1 and V is TRBV5-4, with D maybe TRBD1 (6 bases). This CDR3 contains 16 residues. The V gene lost 4 bases and the J gene lost 5 bases, with 19 bases spanning the gap. Germline values: CDR1 SGHNT, CDR2 YYREEE (reference sequence). The CDR3: CASSPTGTLVNNEQFF. CDR3 coding DNA: TGTGCCAGCAGCCCGACTGGGACACTGGTTAACAATGAGCAGTTCTTC.

The chain carries TRBV15 and TRBJ2-3; no clear D. The CDR3 spans 15 residues. V was clipped by 3 bases and J by 4 bases, with 14 bases between them. In germline, CDR1 is LNHNV, CDR2 YYDKDF (reference sequence). As DNA, the CDR3 is TGTGCCACCAGCAGGGACCCTTCAGGCTCAGATACGCAGTATTTT. It codes for CATSRDPSGSDTQYF.

The sample holds one count of this clone. V is TRBV7-8 and J is TRBJ2-7; D gene ambiguous. V lost 3 bases, J lost 2 bases, and 14 bases lay in between. Germline loops: CDR1 SGHVS, CDR2 FQNEAQ. The CDR3 sequence is 15 residues long. The CDR3 bases are TGTGCCAGCAGCTTTCAGGAACTCGGAGCCTACGAGCAGTACGTC. Protein sequence: CASSFQELGAYEQYV.

This clone was found a few times. The chain carries TRBV2 and TRBJ1-2; D not resolved. The V and J ends lost 11 bases and 5 bases respectively, with 12 bases between them. The CDR3 runs to 11 residues. CDR1 is SNHLY, CDR2 FYNNEI, per germline. The CDR3 DNA follows: TGTGCCGCAGCCTCAGAGTATGGCTACACCTTC. This gives the protein CAAASEYGYTF.

This clone was observed a few times. This rearrangement joins TRBV19 to TRBJ1-4, with D uncertain. Trimming cost V 6 bases and J 2 bases, with 16 bases left between them. CDR3 length equals 16 residues. Germline V gene lookup returns CDR1 LNHDA and CDR2 SQIVND (reference sequence). The CDR3 loop is CASRAGKGKTNEKLFF. CDR3 nucleotide sequence: TGTGCCAGTAGAGCCGGCAAGGGCAAGACTAATGAAAAACTGTTTTTT.

The V and J genes are TRBV10-3 and TRBJ2-5; 9 nucleotides agree with TRBD2. Germline V CDR1 and CDR2: ENHRY, SYGVKD. V gave up 3 bases and J gave up 5 bases; unmatched junction bases: 10. This CDR3 is 16 amino acids long. The CDR3 loop reads CAISDSSGRGGETQYF. DNA of the CDR3: TGTGCCATCAGTGACAGTAGCGGGAGAGGAGGGGAGACCCAGTACTTC.

V gene TRBV29-1 combines with J gene TRBJ2-7; TRBD2 matches 12 bases. The CDR3 extends over 14 amino acids. V gave up 6 bases and J gave up 7 bases; unmatched junction bases: 10. CDR1 is SQVTM and CDR2 is ANQGSEA in the germline V gene. The DNA of the CDR3 is TGCAGCGTCGCCCTAGCGGGAGGGCCGGGGGAGCAGTACTTC. Translation: CSVALAGGPGEQYF.

This clone was recorded only once. The chain recombines TRBV2 with TRBJ2-5; D is uncertain. V lost 4 bases, J lost 1 base, and 16 bases lay in between. Germline V gene data show CDR1 as SNHLY and CDR2 as FYNNEI. There are 16 residues in the CDR3. The CDR3: CASSGVSHSFQETQYF. CDR3 nucleotides: TGTGCCAGCAGTGGCGTCTCTCATTCGTTCCAAGAGACCCAGTACTTC. The full variable domain, completed using reference TRBV2 and TRBJ2-5, is EPEVTQTPSHQVTQMGQEVILRCVPISNHLYFYWYRQILGQKVEFLVSFYNNEISEKSEIFDDQFSVERPDGSNFTLKIRSTKLEDSAMYFCASSGVSHSFQETQYFGPGTRLLVL.

V usage is TRBV14 and J usage is TRBJ1-6, with 7 bases that match TRBD1. The J segment lost 15 bases and the V segment lost 4 bases, leaving 12 bases of the junction unmatched. The CDR3 runs 14 residues. The germline CDR1 and CDR2 sequences are SGHDN and FVKESK. CDR3 region: CASSLGRGQFNLHF. Here the CDR3 DNA reads TGTGCCAGCAGCCTCGGTAGGGGGCAATTCAACCTCCACTTT.

The J gene is TRBJ2-5, the V gene TRBV7-2; no clear D. The CDR3 covers 18 residues. Deletions cut 0 bases from V and 7 bases from J, with 24 bases between. CDR1 SGHTA and CDR2 FQGNSA come from the germline V gene. The CDR3 nucleotides are TGTGCCAGCAGCTTAGCCATCGGTGGTAGTCGGTCTCTGGCGACCCAGTACTTC. This sequence encodes CASSLAIGGSRSLATQYF.

This clone showed up just a few times. This rearrangement joins TRBV30 to TRBJ2-6; D not resolved. Trimming stripped 3 bases from V and 2 bases from J, with 5 bases between. The CDR3 runs 13 residues. Germline lookup yields CDR1 GTSNPN and CDR2 SVGIG (reference sequence). CDR3 nucleotides: TGTGCCTGGAGACTGCCTGGGGCCAACGTCCTGACTTTC. Translating gives CAWRLPGANVLTF.